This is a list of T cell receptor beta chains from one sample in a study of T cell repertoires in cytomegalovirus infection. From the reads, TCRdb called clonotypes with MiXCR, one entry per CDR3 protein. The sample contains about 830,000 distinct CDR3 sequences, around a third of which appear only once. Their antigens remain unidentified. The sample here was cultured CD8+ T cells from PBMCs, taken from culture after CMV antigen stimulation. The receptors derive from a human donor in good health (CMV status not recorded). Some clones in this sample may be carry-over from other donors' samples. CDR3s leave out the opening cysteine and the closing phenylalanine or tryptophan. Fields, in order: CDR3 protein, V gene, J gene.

CDR3aa: ASSEAIGPRHIYGYT
v_gene: TRBV6-1
j_gene: TRBJ1-2

CDR3aa: ASSPLGGLAKETQY
v_gene: TRBV7-4
j_gene: TRBJ2-5

CDR3aa: ASSPEIREQY
v_gene: TRBV7-9
j_gene: TRBJ2-7

CDR3aa: ASSDGLVQETQY
v_gene: TRBV6-2/TRBV6-3
j_gene: TRBJ2-5

CDR3aa: ASSLWTSGATQVEQF
v_gene: TRBV11-2
j_gene: TRBJ2-1

CDR3aa: ASSQQGYSNQPQH
v_gene: TRBV4-1
j_gene: TRBJ1-5

CDR3aa: SVGGANEQF
v_gene: TRBV29-1
j_gene: TRBJ2-1

CDR3aa: ASSLSGRTEAF
v_gene: TRBV27
j_gene: TRBJ1-1

CDR3aa: ASRGLADTRSYNEQF
v_gene: TRBV6-6
j_gene: TRBJ2-1

CDR3aa: ASSLWAGDTGELF
v_gene: TRBV7-9
j_gene: TRBJ2-2

CDR3aa: ASSYRASGGPYNEQF
v_gene: TRBV6-5
j_gene: TRBJ2-1

CDR3aa: ASSSERGSNQPQH
v_gene: TRBV7-6
j_gene: TRBJ1-5

CDR3aa: ASTLQGYTGELF
v_gene: TRBV6-5
j_gene: TRBJ2-2

CDR3aa: ASSHPGQTNYGYT
v_gene: TRBV5-6
j_gene: TRBJ1-2

CDR3aa: ASSEGEWTISYEQY
v_gene: TRBV6-1
j_gene: TRBJ2-7

CDR3aa: ASSPERGPYNEQF
v_gene: TRBV7-9
j_gene: TRBJ2-1

CDR3aa: ASSLDRLSTLREQY
v_gene: TRBV7-2
j_gene: TRBJ2-7

CDR3aa: ASSFRVVSYNSPLH
v_gene: TRBV27
j_gene: TRBJ1-6

CDR3aa: ASSHEGTPWDEQF
v_gene: TRBV4-2
j_gene: TRBJ2-1

CDR3aa: ASSFVQGGTDTQY
v_gene: TRBV7-8
j_gene: TRBJ2-3

CDR3aa: ASSIFIAGGPYEQY
v_gene: TRBV19
j_gene: TRBJ2-7

CDR3aa: ASSSIGTGHSGELF
v_gene: TRBV3-1
j_gene: TRBJ2-2

CDR3aa: ASSFQRQPQH
v_gene: TRBV5-6
j_gene: TRBJ1-5

CDR3aa: ASSRTEVEAF
v_gene: TRBV2
j_gene: TRBJ1-1

CDR3aa: ASSSGGPGDTQY
v_gene: TRBV12-3/TRBV12-4
j_gene: TRBJ2-3

CDR3aa: ASSLGTTRNEQF
v_gene: TRBV11-3
j_gene: TRBJ2-1

CDR3aa: ASSQEVNSPLH
v_gene: TRBV4-3
j_gene: TRBJ1-6

CDR3aa: AISEQGSPNQPQH
v_gene: TRBV10-3
j_gene: TRBJ1-5

CDR3aa: ASSMGQGQETQY
v_gene: TRBV19
j_gene: TRBJ2-5

CDR3aa: ASSPSFGRQTQY
v_gene: TRBV12-3/TRBV12-4
j_gene: TRBJ2-5

CDR3aa: SARDINHGYT
v_gene: TRBV20-1
j_gene: TRBJ1-2

CDR3aa: ASSRGGGLYTGELF
v_gene: TRBV13
j_gene: TRBJ2-2

CDR3aa: ASSFWVGGPYGYT
v_gene: TRBV12-3/TRBV12-4
j_gene: TRBJ1-2

CDR3aa: ASSLPDRGGSYEQY
v_gene: TRBV7-9
j_gene: TRBJ2-7

CDR3aa: ASSLRSKLYEQY
v_gene: TRBV12-3/TRBV12-4
j_gene: TRBJ2-7